This entry features one T cell receptor (beta chain) sequence. No cognate antigen has been identified for it. Within one base of it there is no much larger clone, and no base qualities were kept. The data are from a study of blood T cell repertoires in COVID-19 (dated by TCRdb to between 2020 and 2021). Some background on the complete study: The collaborator samples originated in the United States, Italy and Spain and spanned the acute and convalescent phases of COVID-19. The material from the prospective study consisted of cDNA or gDNA derived from T cells, B-cell-depleted T cells, or PBMCs. Subjects who had been exposed to COVID-19, were actively infected with it, or had recovered from it provided the deeply sampled blood TCRbeta repertoires that made up the dataset. The repertoires were released in a freely available public database meant as a resource for research on the immune response to SARS-CoV-2. Samples were obtained from the ongoing ImmuneRACE study (first 160 participants) and from over 1,000 subjects provided by 6 global collaborators. The sample metadata nearly always contained a de-identified subject ID, COVID-19 status, age in years and sex. Where available, HLA class I and class II types were taken from metadata supplied by the sample provider and were not determined by assay-based typing. Overall results and qualifications from the work: The amount of clinical and demographic metadata varied by source and participant and was provided uncurated.

TCRbeta CDR3 regions were amplified from genomic DNA using the immunoSEQ Assay, a bias-controlled multiplex PCR. In the authors' own workflow: The number of nucleated cells in each sample was estimated by amplification of reference gene primers within the assay. To quantify the absolute abundance of each unique TCRbeta CDR3 rearrangement, sequence reads were collapsed and filtered. Productive Simpson clonality was computed per sample as the square root of Simpson's diversity index over productive rearrangements. This immuneACCESS table, as held by TCRdb, lists in-frame sequences with V and J called but not all clones. Of the missing ones, under half trace to an unresolved V gene in checked studies; the others have no known cause. V, J and clone size are taken as reported in that table, and D and trimming were inferred from the DNA itself. This sample comprises more than 75,000 clones, approximately 90% of them detected only once. The top ten hold approximately 4.8% of the sample.

Whole blood was collected in K2EDTA tubes by collaborating institutions according to the institutions' own protocols. For TCRbeta analysis, collaborators shipped samples in one of three forms: frozen whole blood, isolated PBMCs, or DNA extracted from either of those sample types. The germline V gene encodes CDR1 SGHTS and CDR2 YDEGEE. V is reduced by 4 bases and J by 6 bases, leaving a spacing of 14 bases between them. The cysteine opens and the phenylalanine closes a CDR3 of 13 amino acids. CDR3 DNA only is kept here, 39 bases in frame from base 1. This receptor chain uses TRBV5-8 and TRBJ2-7; a confident D gene designation cannot be given. This sequence originates from a woman of 80 years or more with active COVID-19. The sample taken for sequencing was peripheral blood. The CDR3 region: CASSDRGAGEQYF. The nucleotide sequence is given as TGTGCCAGCAGCGACCGCGGCGCCGGCGAGCAGTACTTC.